These 27 T cell receptor beta chains were sequenced from one sample in a study of shared clonotypes between healthy human individuals. Assay: immunoSEQ multiplex PCR; the TCRdb copy retains only in-frame clones and omits some. This sample has around 980,000 clones, with approximately 80% found just once. Sequencing input: memory CD4+ T cells from PBMCs. As for subset: CD45RA-negative fraction. These receptors all stem from a man aged 18 to 29 in good health. Some clones in this sample may be carry-over from other donors' samples.

V is TRBV10-3 and J is TRBJ2-1; TRBD1 aligns across 9 bases. The CDR3 has 19 amino acids. Germline V CDR1 and CDR2: ENHRY, SYGVKD. V shed 4 bases, J shed 2 bases, and the junction held 15 bases outside the gene matches. This CDR3 reads CAISGQGVSPSGTYNEQFF. The CDR3, as DNA: TGTGCCATCAGTGGACAGGGGGTGAGCCCTAGCGGAACCTACAATGAGCAGTTCTTC.

The rearrangement joins TRBV30 to TRBJ1-4; D might be TRBD1 (5 bases). In germline, CDR1 is GTSNPN, CDR2 SVGIG (reference sequence). The CDR3 totals 14 residues. Trimming pared 2 bases from V and 8 bases from J, leaving 15 bases between. CDR3 sequence: CAWSPLYSGEKLFF. CDR3 DNA sequence: TGTGCCTGGAGTCCGCTCTACTCAGGGGAAAAACTGTTTTTT.

This chain connects TRBV11-3 to TRBJ2-7; the match to TRBD1 covers 9 bases. Unmatched junction bases numbered 5, after V lost 3 bases and J lost 2 bases. The CDR3 is made up of 15 amino acids. The germline V gene has CDR1 SGHNT and CDR2 YENEEA. CDR3 sequence (DNA): TGTGCCAGCAGCTTGGACCGGGACAGGGCCTACGAGCAGTACTTC. Translation: CASSLDRDRAYEQYF.

The chain carries TRBV11-1 and TRBJ2-6; the D is unclear. The CDR3 consists of 18 residues. The germline V gene encodes CDR1 SGHAT and CDR2 FQDESV (reference sequence). Trimming pared 3 bases from V and 0 bases from J, leaving 15 bases between. The CDR3 coding sequence is TGTGCCAGCAGCTTTGAACACCCTTATTTCTCTGGGGCCAACGTCCTGACTTTC. As protein: CASSFEHPYFSGANVLTF.

Points on this clone: It may be a read error: a sequence one base away is much more abundant. The chain combines TRBV28 with TRBJ1-5, with D perhaps TRBD1 (5 bases). Per germline, CDR1 MDHEN and CDR2 SYDVKM. Trimming pared 6 bases from V and 2 bases from J, leaving 8 bases between. The CDR3 spans 13 residues. CDR3 amino acids: CASRGQGNQPQHF. The DNA for the CDR3 is TGTGCCAGCAGGGGGCAGGGCAATCAGCCCCAGCATTTT.

This clone was recorded only once. The chain is built from TRBV27 and TRBJ1-1, with D unresolved. Germline V gene data show CDR1 as MNHEY and CDR2 as SMNVEV (reference sequence). The CDR3 is 13 amino acids. V dropped 3 bases and J dropped 5 bases, with 10 bases sitting between them. The CDR3 loop reads CASSFKGRTEAFF. As DNA, the CDR3 is TGTGCCAGCAGTTTTAAAGGCAGGACTGAAGCTTTCTTT.

The J gene is TRBJ2-3, the V gene TRBV13, with D maybe TRBD2 (6 bases). The CDR3 contains 15 residues. Germline assignment: CDR1 PRHDT and CDR2 FYEKMQ (reference sequence). Trimming shortened V by 6 bases and J by 2 bases, and 15 bases separated the two germline ends. The CDR3 is CASSLSASATDTQYF. The CDR3, as DNA: TGTGCCAGCAGTCTCTCGGCTAGCGCCACAGATACGCAGTATTTT.

This clone was observed a single time. This chain connects TRBV6-1 to TRBJ2-7; perhaps D is TRBD1 or TRBD2 (5 bases each). Germline assignment: CDR1 MNHNS and CDR2 SASEGT. V lost 1 base to trimming and J lost 0 bases, with 16 bases between them. The CDR3 is 17 amino acids. CDR3 amino acids: CASSEGWGRGSSYEQYF. Here the CDR3 DNA reads TGTGCCAGCAGTGAAGGGTGGGGACGGGGATCCTCCTACGAGCAGTACTTC.

The chain uses TRBV2 and TRBJ2-1; 7 bases are a match to TRBD2. The germline V gene has CDR1 SNHLY and CDR2 FYNNEI. The J segment lost 0 bases and the V segment lost 3 bases, leaving 2 bases of the junction unmatched. This CDR3 is built from 15 residues. CDR3 in DNA: TGTGCCAGCAGTGACGAGCGGGGCTCCTACAATGAGCAGTTCTTC. It is translated as CASSDERGSYNEQFF.

The chain is built from TRBV10-3 and TRBJ2-1; 11 nucleotides line up with TRBD2. The V gene's germline CDR1 is ENHRY and CDR2 SYGVKD. There are 15 residues in the CDR3. Trimming took 6 bases from V and 7 from J; bases not matched to a gene: 8. The CDR3 DNA reads TGTGCCATCAGCGAGACTAGCGGGGAGATAAATGAGCAGTTCTTC. This gives the protein CAISETSGEINEQFF.

The genes are TRBV28 and TRBJ1-2; 9 bases line up with TRBD1. V lost 6 bases, J lost 4 bases, and 9 bases stayed unmatched. This CDR3 contains 15 residues. The germline CDR1 and CDR2 sequences are MDHEN and SYDVKM. The CDR3 spells CASSRRDRALYGYTF. Written as DNA, the CDR3 is TGTGCCAGCAGCCGCCGGGACAGGGCCCTCTATGGCTACACCTTC.

The chain couples TRBV6-1 to TRBJ1-2, with D perhaps matching TRBD1 (5 bases). This CDR3 has 13 residues. V was trimmed by 5 bases and J by 8 bases, leaving 15 bases between them. In germline, CDR1 is MNHNS, CDR2 SASEGT. The CDR3 bases are TGTGCCAGCAGTTATCGCGGGGCGCTGGGCTACACCTTC. It codes for CASSYRGALGYTF.

The chain employs TRBV4-3 and TRBJ1-1, with 10 bases aligning to TRBD1. The CDR3 spans 14 residues. J gave up 10 bases and V 3 bases, and 8 bases lay outside the gene matches. Per the germline V gene, CDR1 is LGHNA and CDR2 is YSLEER. CDR3: CASSQSGQGLRAFF. CDR3 DNA sequence: TGCGCCAGCAGCCAGTCGGGACAGGGGTTAAGAGCTTTCTTT.

The genes are TRBV5-1 and TRBJ2-6; a weak D match, TRBD2 (6 bases). Between the trimmed V and J ends, which lost 0 bases and 4 bases, there was a span of 8 bases. CDR1 and CDR2 (germline): SGHRS, YFSETQ. The length of the CDR3 is 15 residues. The CDR3 bases are TGCGCCAGCAGCTTGGGCGGGGTCGGGGCCAACGTCCTGACTTTC. Its protein product is CASSLGGVGANVLTF.

This clone was found a few times. This chain connects TRBV6-1 to TRBJ1-5; TRBD1 might be the D (5 bases). The CDR3 is made up of 13 amino acids. The V gene lost 3 bases and the J gene lost 9 bases, with 12 bases spanning the gap. Germline V lookup: CDR1 MNHNS, CDR2 SASEGT. The CDR3 sequence is CASSDRAPGPQHF. In DNA form, the CDR3 reads TGTGCCAGCAGTGACAGGGCCCCGGGGCCCCAGCATTTT.

On this clone: The same CDR3 also results from other DNA sequences found in this sample. The chain is built from TRBV28 and TRBJ2-5, with D possibly TRBD2 on 5 matching bases. The germline CDR1 and CDR2 sequences are MDHEN and SYDVKM. The V end lost 2 bases, the J end lost 2 bases, and 9 bases lay between the germline ends. This CDR3 region has 14 residues. CDR3 sequence (DNA): TGTGCCAGCAGTTTAAGTGCGGGTCAAGAGACCCAGTACTTC. Protein: CASSLSAGQETQYF. The whole variable domain, remainder taken from reference TRBV28 and TRBJ2-5, is DVKVTQSSRYLVKRTGEKVFLECVQDMDHENMFWYRQDPGLGLRLIYFSYDVKMKEKGDIPEGYSVSREKKERFSLILESASTNQTSMYLCASSLSAGQETQYFGPGTRLLVL.

V is TRBV21-1 and J is TRBJ2-3; the DNA was not compared with TRBD2, the D call given in the table. TRBV21-1 represents a pseudogene. This CDR3 comprises 18 residues. The CDR3, as DNA: TGTGCCAGCAGCAAAGGCTGGTCTTCTAGCACTTGCACAGATACGCAGTATTTT. It translates to CASSKGWSSSTCTDTQYF.

This clone has just a few counts. The chain is built from TRBV28 and TRBJ1-5, with 8 nucleotides matching TRBD1. CDR1 is MDHEN and CDR2 is SYDVKM in the germline V gene. This CDR3 region has 14 residues. J was trimmed by 5 bases and V by 3 bases; bases with no gene match: 3. CDR3 sequence: CASSLVRGHQPQHF. CDR3 DNA: TGTGCCAGCAGTTTGGTCAGGGGGCATCAGCCCCAGCATTTT.

V is TRBV11-2 and J is TRBJ2-1, with 13 bases matching TRBD2. The CDR3 totals 17 residues. CDR1 and CDR2 (germline): SGHAT, FQNNGV. V lost 2 bases, J lost 2 bases, and 3 bases stayed unmatched. CDR3 DNA: TGTGCCAGCAGCTTAAGACTAGCGGGAGGAACCTACAATGAGCAGTTCTTC. It codes for CASSLRLAGGTYNEQFF.

The rearrangement uses TRBV9 and TRBJ1-5, with 9 bases that match TRBD1. Germline V gives CDR1 SGDLS, CDR2 YYNGEE. This CDR3 comprises 15 residues. V was pared by 2 bases and J by 3 bases, with 3 bases of the junction left unmatched. CDR3 sequence: CASSVGQGFNQPQHF. CDR3 DNA: TGTGCCAGCAGCGTTGGACAGGGGTTCAATCAGCCCCAGCATTTT.

The genes are TRBV9 and TRBJ2-3; 8 bases match TRBD2. The CDR3 has 16 residues. J was trimmed by 2 bases and V by 0 bases; bases with no gene match: 5. Germline CDR1 SGDLS, CDR2 YYNGEE. The CDR3 protein is CASSVGSGENTDTQYF. CDR3 DNA sequence: TGTGCCAGCAGCGTAGGTAGCGGGGAGAACACAGATACGCAGTATTTT.

The V gene is TRBV30, the J gene TRBJ2-5, with 13 positions matching TRBD2. Unmatched junction bases numbered 5, after V lost 2 bases and J lost 5 bases. Germline V gives CDR1 GTSNPN, CDR2 SVGIG (reference sequence). The CDR3 is 15 amino acids. The CDR3 bases are TGTGCCTGGAGTCTCGGGACTAGCGGGACGGAGACCCAGTACTTC. Amino acids: CAWSLGTSGTETQYF.

Points on this clone: Distinct nucleotide sequences in the sample also encode this CDR3. The chain employs TRBV5-1 and TRBJ2-7; TRBD2 might be the D (5 bases). This CDR3 region has 11 residues. Per germline, CDR1 SGHRS and CDR2 YFSETQ. V lost 4 bases and J 6 bases, leaving 8 bases between the germline ends. The CDR3: CASSLEAEQYF. CDR3 DNA: TGCGCCAGCAGCCTGGAGGCCGAGCAGTACTTC.

The chain couples TRBV11-2 to TRBJ2-7, with TRBD2 matching over 11 bases. The V gene's germline CDR1 is SGHAT and CDR2 FQNNGV. The trim removed 5 bases at V and 0 bases at J, leaving 6 bases unmatched. The CDR3 runs 16 residues. For the CDR3, the DNA is TGTGCCAGCAGCCAGTTCGGGACTAGCGGCTCCTACGAGCAGTACTTC. It encodes CASSQFGTSGSYEQYF.

J is TRBJ2-1 and V is TRBV10-2, with 13 bases fitting TRBD2. The V segment lost 8 bases and the J segment 8 bases; nucleotides outside the gene matches: 12. This CDR3 has 16 residues. Germline CDR1 reads WSHSY; CDR2 reads SAAADI. CDR3 DNA sequence: TGCGCCAGCTCCCTAGGACTAGCGGGAGTTACGCATGAGCAGTTCTTC. Amino acid sequence: CASSLGLAGVTHEQFF.

This chain links TRBV7-9 with TRBJ1-1; unclear D gene. In germline, CDR1 is SEHNR, CDR2 FQNEAQ (reference sequence). V was shortened by 8 bases and J by 4 bases, with 14 bases between the two germline ends. The CDR3 has 13 amino acids. The CDR3 nucleotides read TGTGCCAGCTCCGAAGTTCTCGGCACTGAAGCTTTCTTT. Translation: CASSEVLGTEAFF.

The V gene is TRBV10-1, the J gene TRBJ1-3; D is uncertain. The germline V gene encodes CDR1 WNHNN and CDR2 SYGVQD (reference sequence). V was pared by 7 bases and J by 3 bases, with 22 bases between. The CDR3 runs to 17 residues. The DNA for the CDR3 is TGCGCCAGCAAGAAGATACGCTTAGGGATGTATGGAAACACCATATATTTT. Translated, it gives CASKKIRLGMYGNTIYF.